Following are 31 T cell receptor beta chains from one sample sequenced in a study of response to subunit inactivated influenza vaccine. TCRdb recomputed calls from the RT-PCR reads with MiXCR, one row per CDR3 protein. The sample holds 500,000 to 550,000 distinct CDR3 sequences, 6.5% to 8% seen once. The specimen comprised PBMCs from blood, sampled about 24 months after vaccination. These receptors all come from a man aged 50-75 years who received an inactivated influenza vaccine.

The V call is TRBV5-1, the J call TRBJ2-7, with 14 positions matching TRBD2. Germline V lookup: CDR1 SGHRS, CDR2 YFSETQ. J gave up 2 bases and V 5 bases, and 6 bases lay outside the gene matches. The CDR3 consists of 16 residues. The CDR3 loop reads CASRQGTSGGTYEQYF. In nucleotides, the CDR3 is TGCGCCAGCAGACAAGGGACTAGCGGGGGTACCTACGAGCAGTACTTC. The full variable domain, its missing parts supplied by reference TRBV5-1 and TRBJ2-7, is KAGVTQTPRYLIKTRGQQVTLSCSPISGHRSVSWYQQTPGQGLQFLFEYFSETQRNKGNFPGRFSGRQFSNSRSEMNVSTLELGDSALYLCASRQGTSGGTYEQYFGPGTRLTVT.

The chain links TRBV9 to TRBJ1-4; 9 bases match TRBD1. The CDR3 runs 16 residues. Germline lookup yields CDR1 SGDLS and CDR2 YYNGEE. Trimming took 2 bases from V and 9 from J; bases not matched to a gene: 11. The CDR3 spells CASSVDTGTGLQKLFF. The CDR3 nucleotides read TGTGCCAGCAGCGTCGACACCGGGACAGGGTTACAAAAACTGTTTTTT.

A few counts support this clonotype. The chain combines TRBV12-3 or TRBV12-4 with TRBJ1-1, with no clear D. The V end lost 1 base, the J end lost 8 bases, and 14 bases lay between the germline ends. The CDR3 totals 14 residues. CDR3 protein: CASSLGYRAGEAFF. CDR3 in DNA: TGTGCCAGCAGTTTAGGGTATAGGGCAGGCGAAGCTTTCTTT.

In its sample, this clonotype was seen many times. This sequence joins TRBV3-1 and TRBJ2-1, with TRBD2 matching over 8 bases. V lost 2 bases, J lost 5 bases, and 8 bases stayed unmatched. Germline CDR1 reads LGHDT; CDR2 reads YNNKEL (reference sequence). The CDR3 totals 16 residues. The CDR3 loop reads CASSQYLAGDNNEQFF. The CDR3 DNA follows: TGTGCCAGCAGCCAATATCTAGCGGGCGATAACAATGAGCAGTTCTTC.

This clonotype was detected only a few times. The chain employs TRBV11-2 and TRBJ2-1; the match to TRBD2 covers 11 bases. CDR3 length: 18 amino acids. The V segment lost 4 bases and the J segment 0 bases; nucleotides outside the gene matches: 8. CDR1 is SGHAT and CDR2 is FQNNGV in the germline V gene. The CDR3 loop reads CASSWASGGSSSYNEQFF. In DNA, the CDR3 is TGTGCCAGCAGCTGGGCTAGCGGGGGGTCCTCCTCCTACAATGAGCAGTTCTTC.

Only a few counts were recorded for this clonotype. This chain joins TRBV12-3 or TRBV12-4 and TRBJ2-7, with D possibly TRBD1 on 6 matching bases. Trimming stripped 2 bases from V and 6 bases from J, with 17 bases between. The CDR3 runs to 15 residues. The CDR3 DNA reads TGTGCCAGCAGTTTAATAGGGACATCGACGGCCGAGCAGTACTTC. Encoded protein: CASSLIGTSTAEQYF.

This chain joins TRBV18 and TRBJ1-1, with 12 bases identical to TRBD1. The germline gives CDR1 KGHSH, CDR2 LQKENI. This CDR3 has 15 residues. V trimming: 2 bases; J trimming: 10 bases; junction bases outside the gene matches: 8. For the CDR3, the DNA is TGTGCCAGCTCACCAACCGGGACAGGGGGCGTAGGAGCTTTCTTT. Encoded protein: CASSPTGTGGVGAFF.

The V and J genes are TRBV7-2 and TRBJ2-7; D call uncertain. CDR1 is SGHTA and CDR2 is FQGNSA in the germline V gene. The germline V and J ends were trimmed by 6 bases and 2 bases, with 17 bases remaining between them. The CDR3 has 15 amino acids. The DNA for the CDR3 is TGTGCCAGCAGTCAAGATACAACGCGGACCTACGAGCAGTACTTC. Encoded protein: CASSQDTTRTYEQYF.

The rearrangement uses TRBV24-1 and TRBJ2-1; TRBD1 matches 7 bases. V was pared by 8 bases and J by 4 bases, with 25 bases of the junction left unmatched. The CDR3 totals 20 residues. Germline V gene data show CDR1 as KGHDR and CDR2 as SFDVKD. Here the CDR3 reads CATTLDGTVRPPGQYNEQFF. Written as DNA, the CDR3 is TGTGCCACCACTCTAGACGGGACAGTCAGACCCCCTGGTCAGTACAATGAGCAGTTCTTC.

This clonotype was detected ten times or more. V is TRBV7-2 and J is TRBJ2-5; D ambiguous. The germline V gene encodes CDR1 SGHTA and CDR2 FQGNSA. The CDR3 is made up of 14 amino acids. The V end lost 4 bases, the J end lost 4 bases, and 13 bases lay between the germline ends. The CDR3 sequence is CASSSQASGETQYF. DNA for the CDR3: TGTGCCAGCAGCTCGCAGGCGTCTGGAGAGACCCAGTACTTC.

In its sample, this clonotype was seen many times. J is TRBJ2-4 and V is TRBV10-3; D is unresolved. Trimming stripped 0 bases from V and 7 bases from J, with 13 bases between. The CDR3 extends over 15 amino acids. Germline V CDR1 and CDR2: ENHRY, SYGVKD. The CDR3 DNA reads as TGTGCCATCAGTGAGTCGAAGCTGTTGGGGAACATTCAGTACTTC. Protein: CAISESKLLGNIQYF.

J is TRBJ1-5 and V is TRBV20-1, with D possibly being TRBD1 (6 bases). The germline V gene encodes CDR1 DFQATT and CDR2 SNEGSKA (reference sequence). This CDR3 contains 18 residues. V dropped 0 bases and J dropped 6 bases, with 24 bases sitting between them. The CDR3 bases are TGCAGTGCTAGAGATCACGGCCAGGGGAGCCAAGGGGGTCAGCCCCAGCATTTT. It specifies CSARDHGQGSQGGQPQHF.

There are a few counts of this clonotype. As DNA, the CDR3 is TGCAGTGCTGGAAGGACAGGGGTGGCCGGGGAGCTGTTTTTT. As protein: CSAGRTGVAGELFF. The chain links TRBV20-1 to TRBJ2-2; 9 positions match TRBD1. The CDR3 sequence is 14 residues long. V shed 5 bases, J shed 6 bases, and the junction held 7 bases outside the gene matches. Germline CDR1 reads DFQATT; CDR2 reads SNEGSKA (reference sequence).

Details on this clonotype: An end of the junction does not agree with germline; a read error may underlie this. The chain recombines TRBV5-1 with TRBJ2-7; 8 bases match TRBD2. The germline gives CDR1 SGHRS, CDR2 YFSETQ. CDR3 length: 15 amino acids. The CDR3 loop reads CASSLAGGLTYEQYF. DNA for the CDR3: TGCGCCAGCAGTTTGGCGGGAGGCCTCACCTACGAGCAGTACTTC.

The V call is TRBV11-2, the J call TRBJ2-1, with 13 bases matching TRBD2. Germline lookup yields CDR1 SGHAT and CDR2 FQNNGV. With 2 bases clipped from V and 1 base from J, the junction kept 5 bases outside the gene matches. The CDR3 sequence is 18 residues long. This CDR3 is CASSLRLAGGVSYNEQFF. The CDR3 DNA reads TGTGCCAGCAGCTTAAGACTAGCGGGAGGAGTGTCCTACAATGAGCAGTTCTTC.

The chain employs TRBV7-9 and TRBJ2-1; D ambiguous. There are 12 residues in the CDR3. V was cut by 4 bases and J by 9 bases, with 10 bases left in between. Germline V CDR1 and CDR2: SEHNR, FQNEAQ (reference sequence). As DNA, the CDR3 is TGTGCCAGCAGCTCCTATCTCCCTGAGCAGTTCTTC. Its translation: CASSSYLPEQFF.

This clonotype has only a few counts. The V call is TRBV12-3 or TRBV12-4, the J call TRBJ2-3, with TRBD2 matching 13 bases. CDR3 length equals 16 residues. V lost 6 bases, J lost 6 bases, and 9 bases stayed unmatched. CDR3 residues: CASSPGTSGALDTQYF. In DNA form, the CDR3 reads TGTGCCAGCAGCCCCGGGACTAGCGGGGCTTTGGATACGCAGTATTTT.

This clonotype came up a few times. The genes are TRBV14 and TRBJ2-1; 7 positions match TRBD1. Losses at the gene ends were 4 bases for V and 0 bases for J; bases not matched to a gene: 6. Germline assignment: CDR1 SGHDN and CDR2 FVKESK. The CDR3 is 16 residues long. The CDR3 is CASSRLRDSSYNEQFF. In DNA form, the CDR3 reads TGTGCCAGCAGCCGCCTCCGGGACAGCTCCTACAATGAGCAGTTCTTC.

CDR3 sequence: CASSGGTLRGYGYTF. Written as DNA, the CDR3 is TGTGCCAGTAGTGGGGGGACGCTGCGTGGCTATGGCTACACCTTC. The genes are TRBV19 and TRBJ1-2; TRBD1 might be the D (5 bases). The CDR3 extends over 15 amino acids. Per the germline V gene, CDR1 is LNHDA and CDR2 is SQIVND (reference sequence). V was cut by 5 bases and J by 4 bases, with 17 bases left in between.

In this sample, this clonotype turned up many times. V is TRBV16 and J is TRBJ1-1, with D perhaps TRBD1 (5 bases). This CDR3 has 16 residues. The germline V gene has CDR1 KGHSY and CDR2 FQNENV. The ends were cut back, 0 bases at V and 0 bases at J, with 11 bases in the middle. Here the CDR3 DNA reads TGTGCCAGCAGCCAATCAGAGGGGAGCATGAACACTGAAGCTTTCTTT. It codes for CASSQSEGSMNTEAFF.

This clonotype has more than one count but fewer than ten. The chain employs TRBV28 and TRBJ2-3; no firm D call. Germline V gives CDR1 MDHEN, CDR2 SYDVKM. V was cut by 4 bases and J by 1 base, with 15 bases left in between. The CDR3 is made up of 16 amino acids. In DNA, the CDR3 is TGTGCCAGCAGTTCTATTGACTGGTCCCGCACAGATACGCAGTATTTT. Its protein product is CASSSIDWSRTDTQYF.

Comments on this clonotype: Being one base from a much bigger clone, this may be a read error. The CDR3 region is CASSQSQADTQNF. The CDR3 DNA sequence: TGTGCCAGCAGCCAATCCCAGGCAGATACGCAGAATTTT. The V gene is TRBV16, the J gene TRBJ2-3; the D is unclear. Looked up from germline, CDR1 is KGHSY and CDR2 is FQNENV. There are 13 residues in the CDR3.

This chain links TRBV7-9 with TRBJ2-1, with D possibly TRBD1 on 5 matching bases. CDR3 size: 15 residues. Germline values: CDR1 SEHNR, CDR2 FQNEAQ (reference sequence). Trimming removed 3 bases from V and 2 bases from J, with 11 bases in between. CDR3 sequence: CASSLDTKPYNEQFF. The CDR3 DNA sequence: TGTGCCAGCAGCTTGGACACTAAACCCTACAATGAGCAGTTCTTC.

CDR3 loop: CASSRAGVSGEKLFF. In nucleotides, the CDR3 is TGCGCCAGCAGCCGAGCGGGGGTATCAGGGGAAAAACTGTTTTTT. The V and J genes are TRBV5-1 and TRBJ1-4, with D possibly being TRBD1 (5 bases). The CDR3 spans 15 residues. Deletions cut 4 bases from V and 8 bases from J, with 18 bases between. Germline CDR1 is SGHRS and CDR2 is YFSETQ.

This chain connects TRBV5-1 to TRBJ2-1; D tentatively fits TRBD1 or TRBD2 (5 bases each). CDR1 and CDR2 from the germline V gene are SGHRS and YFSETQ. This CDR3 spans 12 amino acids. Trimming pared 8 bases from V and 8 bases from J, leaving 14 bases between. CDR3 nucleotides: TGCGCCAGTGGGACCAACGACTATGAGCAGTTCTTC. Its protein product is CASGTNDYEQFF.

Many counts were recorded for this clonotype. The chain employs TRBV4-2 and TRBJ1-5; D possibly corresponds to TRBD1 (5 bases). The CDR3 runs 14 residues. V lost 0 bases and J lost 6, with 9 bases in between. Germline values: CDR1 LGHNA, CDR2 YNFKEQ. The CDR3 DNA reads as TGTGCCAGCAGCCAAGATCTGGGGGGTCAGCCCCAGCATTTT. It specifies CASSQDLGGQPQHF.

The chain recombines TRBV4-3 with TRBJ2-1; D might be TRBD1 or TRBD2, each matching 6 bases. There are 15 residues in the CDR3. V was trimmed by 1 base and J by 5 bases, leaving 12 bases between them. Germline lookup yields CDR1 LGHNA and CDR2 YSLEER. The CDR3 protein is CASSQGPGDNNEQFF. In DNA, the CDR3 is TGCGCCAGCAGCCAAGGGCCGGGGGACAACAATGAGCAGTTCTTC.

The chain recombines TRBV29-1 with TRBJ2-5; D possibly uses TRBD1 or TRBD2 (5 bases each). The ends were cut back, 4 bases at V and 3 bases at J, with 15 bases in the middle. The germline CDR1 and CDR2 sequences are SQVTM and ANQGSEA. CDR3 length: 14 residues. This chain's CDR3 is CSVGRGTSKETQYF. For the CDR3, the DNA is TGCAGCGTTGGACGAGGGACCTCTAAAGAGACCCAGTACTTC.

At least ten counts were recorded for this clonotype. The CDR3 reads CASSLSLAGPMSTDTQYF. The CDR3 DNA is TGTGCCAGCAGTTTATCCCTAGCGGGGCCGATGAGCACAGATACGCAGTATTTT. The V and J genes are TRBV27 and TRBJ2-3; 9 positions agree with TRBD2. The CDR3 spans 18 residues. Germline CDR1 and CDR2: MNHEY and SMNVEV (reference sequence). With 0 bases clipped from V and 0 bases from J, the junction kept 7 bases outside the gene matches.

The chain employs TRBV20-1 and TRBJ2-1; 9 nucleotides line up with TRBD2. The V and J ends lost 0 bases and 10 bases, in that order; junction bases with no gene match: 13. Looked up from germline, CDR1 is DFQATT and CDR2 is SNEGSKA (reference sequence). The CDR3 has 16 amino acids. The CDR3 reads CSARERGGRAMKEQFF. CDR3 bases: TGCAGTGCTAGAGAACGGGGCGGGAGGGCCATGAAGGAGCAGTTCTTC.

The chain's CDR3 is CASSLWTGVGPSQETQYF. DNA for the CDR3: TGTGCCAGCAGTTTATGGACAGGGGTAGGCCCGAGCCAAGAGACCCAGTACTTC. The rearrangement joins TRBV28 to TRBJ2-5; 8 bases line up with TRBD1. J gave up 1 base and V 0 bases, and 10 bases lay outside the gene matches. CDR3 size: 18 residues. Germline CDR1 and CDR2: MDHEN and SYDVKM.